The 20 T cell receptor beta chains below all came from one sample that was sequenced in a study of CD8 T cells in Susac syndrome. Reverse transcription of about 0.45 to 1 ug RNA was carried out with random hexamers. TCRdb re-called the immunoSEQ multiplex PCR reads with MiXCR, one entry per CDR3 protein. The sample consists of 70,000 or so distinct CDR3 sequences, about 94% of them appearing once. Sequencing input: CD8+ T cells from PBMCs. The receptor set was obtained from a human donor with multiple sclerosis.

The chain combines TRBV7-2 with TRBJ2-3, with a tentative D call TRBD2 (6 bases). The CDR3 covers 12 residues. Germline V gene sequence: CDR1 SGHTA, CDR2 FQGNSA. Trimming pared 4 bases from V and 9 bases from J, leaving 11 bases between. As DNA, the CDR3 is TGTGCCAGCAGCTCCCCTAGCGAGACGCAGTATTTT. Its protein is CASSSPSETQYF.

The chain has TRBV3-1 and TRBJ1-2; no clear D. Germline lookup yields CDR1 LGHDT and CDR2 YNNKEL (reference sequence). CDR3 size: 18 residues. Trimming pared 0 bases from V and 0 bases from J, leaving 17 bases between. The chain's CDR3 is CASSQEWGEFSPNYGYTF. CDR3 bases: TGTGCCAGCAGCCAAGAATGGGGAGAATTCAGTCCTAACTATGGCTACACCTTC.

This chain uses TRBV7-9 with TRBJ1-4; a possible D gene is TRBD1 (5 bases). Between the trimmed V and J ends, which lost 5 bases and 8 bases, there was a span of 18 bases. The V gene's germline CDR1 is SEHNR and CDR2 FQNEAQ (reference sequence). CDR3 length equals 15 residues. The CDR3 bases are TGTGCCAGCAGCAGCCCCGGGACGACCGAAGAAAAACTGTTTTTT. Protein: CASSSPGTTEEKLFF.

The chain's CDR3 is CATSRDREPGNTIYF. CDR3 nucleotides: TGTGCCACCAGCAGAGACAGGGAACCTGGAAACACCATATATTTT. This chain connects TRBV15 to TRBJ1-3; tentative D call: TRBD1 (5 bases). CDR3 size: 15 residues. Germline assignment: CDR1 LNHNV and CDR2 YYDKDF (reference sequence). Trimming removed 0 bases at V and 2 bases at J, with 8 bases between.

CDR3 residues: CSVEGGLAYTDTQYF. The DNA of the CDR3 is TGCAGCGTCGAGGGAGGACTAGCGTATACAGATACGCAGTATTTT. The chain links TRBV29-1 to TRBJ2-3, with 9 positions matching TRBD2. V was clipped by 6 bases and J by 3 bases; unmatched bases: 10. Germline CDR1 SQVTM, CDR2 ANQGSEA. The CDR3 consists of 15 residues.

The chain uses TRBV9 and TRBJ1-3; D is perhaps TRBD1 (5 bases). Germline V lookup: CDR1 SGDLS, CDR2 YYNGEE. The CDR3 is made up of 16 amino acids. V gave up 5 bases and J gave up 0 bases, with 15 bases separating them. The CDR3 is CASSELTGASGNTIYF. CDR3 nucleotide sequence: TGTGCCAGCAGTGAACTAACAGGCGCCTCTGGAAACACCATATATTTT.

The chain links TRBV12-3 or TRBV12-4 to TRBJ1-2; TRBD1 matches 7 bases. The CDR3 consists of 15 residues. J lost 5 bases, V lost 3 bases, and 9 bases had no gene match. The CDR3 nucleotides are TGTGCCAGCAGTTTTGGGACAGCCAAGGGGTATGGCTACACCTTC. It translates to CASSFGTAKGYGYTF.

The chain links TRBV7-6 to TRBJ2-1; D gene uncertain. The CDR3 sequence is 14 residues long. V was trimmed by 0 bases and J by 4 bases, leaving 7 bases between them. Per the germline V gene, CDR1 is SGHVS and CDR2 is FNYEAQ. This chain's CDR3 is CASSLAAMYNEQFF. CDR3 nucleotides: TGTGCCAGCAGCTTAGCTGCAATGTACAATGAGCAGTTCTTC. The full variable domain, with the rest looked up from reference TRBV7-6 and TRBJ2-1, is GAGVSQSPRYKVTKRGQDVALRCDPISGHVSLYWYRQALGQGPEFLTYFNYEAQQDKSGLPNDRFSAERPEGSISTLTIQRTEQRDSAMYRCASSLAAMYNEQFFGPGTRLTVL.

A few counts support this clonotype. V is TRBV13 and J is TRBJ2-7; the match to TRBD2 covers 11 bases. Germline values: CDR1 PRHDT, CDR2 FYEKMQ (reference sequence). The CDR3 contains 15 residues. Trimming removed 5 bases from V and 2 bases from J; junction bases left unmatched: 5. The CDR3 region has the DNA TGTGCCAGCAGCGAACGACTAGCGGGGCCCTACGAGCAGTACTTC. This sequence encodes CASSERLAGPYEQYF. The full variable domain, with the rest looked up from reference TRBV13 and TRBJ2-7, is AAGVIQSPRHLIKEKRETATLKCYPIPRHDTVYWYQQGPGQDPQFLISFYEKMQSDKGSIPDRFSAQQFSDYHSELNMSSLELGDSALYFCASSERLAGPYEQYFGPGTRLTVT.

The rearrangement joins TRBV15 to TRBJ1-5; 7 nucleotides agree with TRBD1. The V and J ends lost 5 bases and 3 bases, in that order; junction bases with no gene match: 4. Germline lookup yields CDR1 LNHNV and CDR2 YYDKDF (reference sequence). This CDR3 comprises 14 residues. DNA of the CDR3: TGTGCCACCAGCCCAGGGGGGAACAATCAGCCCCAGCATTTT. Its translation is CATSPGGNNQPQHF.

V gene TRBV5-1 combines with J gene TRBJ2-7; 10 nucleotides match TRBD2. Germline assignment: CDR1 SGHRS and CDR2 YFSETQ. J gave up 5 bases and V 6 bases, and 5 bases lay outside the gene matches. This CDR3 comprises 13 residues. This chain's CDR3 is CASTLAGGDEQYF. Written as DNA, the CDR3 is TGCGCCAGCACCTTAGCGGGAGGCGACGAGCAGTACTTC.

This chain connects TRBV7-3 to TRBJ1-5; maybe TRBD1 (6 bases). The germline CDR1 and CDR2 sequences are SGHTA and FQGTGA. The CDR3 is 14 residues long. The V and J ends lost 5 bases and 6 bases respectively, with 14 bases between them. CDR3 nucleotide sequence: TGTGCCAGCAGCCCGACCGGGGGCTCTCAGCCCCAGCATTTT. Its protein product is CASSPTGGSQPQHF.

The V call is TRBV7-8, the J call TRBJ1-1, with a tentative D call TRBD1 (5 bases). The germline CDR1 and CDR2 sequences are SGHVS and FQNEAQ. Trimming removed 1 base at V and 8 bases at J, with 8 bases between. The CDR3 is 12 amino acids. Written as DNA, the CDR3 is TGTGCCAGCAGCTTAGTGAGGGGAGAAGCTTTCTTT. It is translated as CASSLVRGEAFF.

The V gene is TRBV29-1, the J gene TRBJ2-3, with D tentatively TRBD1 (5 bases). V lost 6 bases, J lost 2 bases, and 15 bases lay in between. Germline V CDR1 and CDR2: SQVTM, ANQGSEA. This CDR3 spans 14 amino acids. The DNA of the CDR3 is TGCAGCGTGGCGACGTCGGACAACACAGATACGCAGTATTTT. Its protein product is CSVATSDNTDTQYF.

This chain joins TRBV7-2 and TRBJ2-1, with D tentatively TRBD2 (6 bases). Per the germline V gene, CDR1 is SGHTA and CDR2 is FQGNSA. The V and J ends lost 1 base and 2 bases respectively, with 18 bases between them. The CDR3 is 18 residues long. The CDR3 DNA sequence: TGTGCCAGCAGCTTAGTGGGTTCGGGAGCGTATACCTACAATGAGCAGTTCTTC. Translation: CASSLVGSGAYTYNEQFF.

The rearrangement joins TRBV29-1 to TRBJ2-3; tentative D call: TRBD1 (6 bases). V was pared by 5 bases and J by 2 bases, with 14 bases between. From germline, CDR1 is SQVTM and CDR2 ANQGSEA. This CDR3 is built from 14 residues. The CDR3 bases are TGCAGCGTTTCGGTGACAGGAATCACAGATACGCAGTATTTT. The encoded protein is CSVSVTGITDTQYF.

The chain is built from TRBV11-3 and TRBJ2-1, with a weak D call TRBD2 (7 bases). Germline CDR1 SGHNT, CDR2 YENEEA. V lost 1 base and J lost 7, with 14 bases in between. The CDR3 runs to 15 residues. CDR3 amino acids: CASSLGGGASNEQFF. DNA for the CDR3: TGTGCCAGCAGCTTAGGTGGGGGGGCCTCGAATGAGCAGTTCTTC.

The rearrangement joins TRBV5-6 to TRBJ1-4; no clear D gene. V was shortened by 1 base and J by 6 bases, with 7 bases between the two germline ends. Germline V lookup: CDR1 SGHDT, CDR2 YYEEEE. The CDR3 is made up of 13 amino acids. The CDR3 spells CASSLMGDEKLFF. The CDR3 coding sequence is TGTGCCAGCAGCTTGATGGGAGATGAAAAACTGTTTTTT.

The rearrangement uses TRBV28 and TRBJ2-3; D is uncertain. The CDR3 contains 17 residues. The germline V gene encodes CDR1 MDHEN and CDR2 SYDVKM. V was clipped by 2 bases and J by 2 bases, with 17 bases between them. In DNA, the CDR3 is TGTGCCAGCAGTTTAGTCCTCGGGCCCGACCACACAGATACGCAGTATTTT. Its protein is CASSLVLGPDHTDTQYF.

The J gene is TRBJ2-1, the V gene TRBV12-3 or TRBV12-4; tentatively, D is TRBD2 (5 bases). This CDR3 contains 12 residues. The germline V and J ends were trimmed by 6 bases and 9 bases, with 12 bases remaining between them. In nucleotides, the CDR3 is TGTGCCAGCAGGCCGCACGCGGGTGAGCAGTTCTTC. Translating it yields CASRPHAGEQFF.